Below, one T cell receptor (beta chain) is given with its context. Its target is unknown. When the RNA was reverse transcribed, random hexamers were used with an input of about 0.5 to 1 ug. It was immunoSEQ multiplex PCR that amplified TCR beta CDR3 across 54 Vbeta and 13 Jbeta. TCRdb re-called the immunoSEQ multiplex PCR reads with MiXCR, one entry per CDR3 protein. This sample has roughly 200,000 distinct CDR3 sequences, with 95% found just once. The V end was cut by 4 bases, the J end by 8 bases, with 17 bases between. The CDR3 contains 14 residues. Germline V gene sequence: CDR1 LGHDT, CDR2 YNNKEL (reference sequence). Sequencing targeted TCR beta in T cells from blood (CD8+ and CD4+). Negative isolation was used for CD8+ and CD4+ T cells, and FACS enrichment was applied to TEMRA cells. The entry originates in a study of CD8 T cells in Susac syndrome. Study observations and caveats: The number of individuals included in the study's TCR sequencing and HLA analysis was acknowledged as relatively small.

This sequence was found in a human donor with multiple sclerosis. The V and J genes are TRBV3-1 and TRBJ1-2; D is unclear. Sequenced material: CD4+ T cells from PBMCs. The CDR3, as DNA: TGTGCCAGCAGCCTCCCCGGGATTCAAAGGGGCTACACCTTC. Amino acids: CASSLPGIQRGYTF.